This T cell receptor beta chain was found in a study of Graves' ophthalmopathy and Graves' hyperthyroidism. Study-level information: The collection of peripheral blood took place at initial diagnosis, before any treatment.

For repertoire sequencing, the TCR beta CDR3 regions were amplified from RNA transcripts. The workflow started with a first-round RT-PCR run with HTBI primers and then moved on to a second-round multiplex PCR. TCRdb ran MiXCR on the multiplex PCR reads and lists one entry per CDR3 protein. The sample lists fewer than 650,000 distinct CDR3 sequences; approximately 22% were seen once. Study findings and constraints: Stable hyperthyroidism and ophthalmopathy were told apart by a 13-signature model, which achieved 85% to 90% sensitivity and roughly 80% specificity.

This clonotype showed up many times. What it binds is unknown. Sequenced input: peripheral blood. The receptor comes from a woman aged 18-29 years with stable Graves' hyperthyroidism. Some clones in this sample may be carry-over from other donors' samples.

CDR3 region: CASSLSGRILYEQYF. The CDR3 nucleotides read TGTGCCAGCAGTTTATCGGGACGGATTCTTTACGAGCAGTACTTC. This rearrangement joins TRBV27 to TRBJ2-7; possibly TRBD1 or TRBD2 for D (5 bases each). Looked up from germline, CDR1 is MNHEY and CDR2 is SMNVEV (reference sequence). This CDR3 comprises 15 residues. V dropped 0 bases and J dropped 4 bases, with 13 bases sitting between them.